This T cell receptor (beta chain) originates from a study of CD8 T cell repertoires and HIV-1 epitope variants (dated by TCRdb to the early 2020s). Regarding the study in general: In separate culture wells, T cells were stimulated with each of twenty-five peptides that represented autologous and known Gag and Nef epitope variants. Among the control conditions were a peptide pool of CMV, EBV and flu, the Ebola AY9 epitope serving as a negative control, and a well with no peptide. Three Gag epitope families and Nef HW9 and YT9 were included among the tested epitopes. T cells were enriched using the EasySep Human T Cell Enrichment Kit and then co-cultured with an equal number of autologous T cell-negative cells acting as antigen-presenting cells. The cultures were grown for 10 days in IMDM with gentamicin, and half of the media was changed on days 3 and 7 with IL-2, IL-7 and IL-15 added. A 1M T cell aliquot was kept as an uncultured baseline condition, separate from the approximately 87 T cell cultures. Running each culture condition in triplicate, except for one peptide done in duplicate, gave a total of approximately 90 T cell cultures. The study at large found these results: About five clonotypes recognized the Nef KF9 family and one clonotype recognized the HW9 family, while no responses to the TAALDMSHF plasma variant were seen. Of the nine antigen-specific TCR beta clonotypes identified, roughly six appeared cross-reactive for autologous or known escape epitope variants. The assay identified only TCR beta chains and indicated proliferation to antigen, not T cell function or cytokine profile.

Sequencing of TCR beta CDR3 regions was done on the immunoSEQ platform at survey depth. The QIAamp DNA micro kit was used to extract genomic DNA from every cultured and uncultured CD8+ T cell population. Per the source publication's procedure: Samples with under 5,000 productive reads were excluded, and this exclusion removed about 6% of the roughly 75 HIV peptide-stimulated cultures. A MANAFEST web app trimmed sequences to CDR3 and removed nonproductive sequences, CDR3s under 5 amino acids, and those not starting C or ending F/W. To count as antigen-specific, a clonotype had to be expanded in at least 2 of 3 replicates compared with the no-peptide control at FDR 0.01, and only within one epitope family. In addition, a specific clonotype needed a frequency at least fivefold higher than in wells stimulated with peptides from other epitope families. TCRdb took over this immuneACCESS table, retaining in-frame rearrangements with V and J assigned. Such tables are incomplete; in checked studies, under half of the missing clones stem from an unresolved V gene, and the remainder is unexplained. The V and J calls and clone size were taken over from that table, and D and trimming were inferred from the DNA. This sample is represented by approximately 5,300 clones; around two thirds of them were singletons. The ten largest make up approximately 40% of the sample.

Inclusive of the bounding cysteine and phenylalanine, the CDR3 is 14 residues long. The DNA shown is the 42-base CDR3, in frame from base 1. V sheds 2 bases and J sheds 4 bases, leaving 11 bases between their ends. CDR1 MNHEY and CDR2 SVGAGI are derived from the germline V gene. The EasySep Human CD8+ T Cell Enrichment Kit was used on day 10 to isolate CD8+ T cells from every culture. A note on this clone: Its recognized antigen is unknown. No per-base quality is available; no much larger clone lies one base away.

The specimen was cultured CD8+ T cells derived from PBMCs. The chain links TRBV6-5 with TRBJ1-1; no D gene can be assigned with confidence. This clonotype was sampled from a male donor with HIV. The bases are TGTGCCAGCAGTTACGGAGGACTTACCACTGAAGCTTTCTTT. Its protein reads: CASSYGGLTTEAFF.